Listed below are T cell receptor beta chains from one sample, sequenced in a study of siplizumab effects on memory and regulatory T cells. Clones were read by immunoSEQ multiplex PCR, and TCRdb kept only the in-frame ones, dropping some. Among fewer than 30,000 clones listed, 80% to 90% were seen once. Sequencing input: memory CD4+ T cells sorted from blood. The receptors were sampled from a human donor in good health. The CDR3 runs from the conserved cysteine through the conserved F or W. The order of the fields is V gene, J gene, D gene, clone size, CDR3 DNA, CDR3 protein. The D gene is left open where the match is weak. Clone size is stated in some rows and not others, as once, few, many or a class when expanded.

>TRBV30|TRBJ1-1|NA|NA
TGTGCCTGGAATGTGGACTTGAACACTGAAGCTTTCTTT
CAWNVDLNTEAFF
>TRBV6-4|TRBJ2-6|NA|NA
TGTGCCAGCAAAGGGGGACCTGGGGCCAACGTCCTGACTTTC
CASKGGPGANVLTF
>TRBV30|TRBJ1-2|TRBD1|NA
TGTGCCTGGAGGAGGGACAGGCCTTATGGCTACACCTTC
CAWRRDRPYGYTF
>TRBV6-1|TRBJ2-5|NA|NA
TGTGCCAGCAGCGATAGCCCAATAGAGACCCAGTACTTC
CASSDSPIETQYF
>TRBV4-1|TRBJ1-2|NA|few
TGCGCCAGCAGCCAAGTGCGGGGGCGCCTTGGCTACACCTTC
CASSQVRGRLGYTF
>TRBV29-1|TRBJ1-1|NA|NA
TGCAGCGTTGACCGGGGGCCGGGGACTGAAGCTTTCTTT
CSVDRGPGTEAFF
>TRBV7-3|TRBJ2-5|NA|NA
TGTGCCAGTAGTGCGGGGTCGGCCCAGTACTTC
CASSAGSAQYF
>TRBV28|TRBJ1-1|TRBD1|NA
TGTGCCAGCAGTTTAGATAGCCTAGGGGACAGGGCGATCATGAACACTGAAGCTTTCTTT
CASSLDSLGDRAIMNTEAFF
>TRBV6-5|TRBJ1-2|NA|NA
TGTGCCAGCAGTTACGGGGCGGACTATGGCTACACCTTC
CASSYGADYGYTF
>TRBV7-2|TRBJ1-2|TRBD1|NA
TGTGCCAGCAGCTTGGACAGGGTGGAGGGCTACACCTTC
CASSLDRVEGYTF
>TRBV7-2|TRBJ1-4|NA|NA
TGTGCCAGCAGCTTAGACCTGGCAGCTGAAAAACTGTTTTTT
CASSLDLAAEKLFF
>TRBV9|TRBJ2-7|TRBD1|NA
TGTGCCAGCAGCCCAAGAGGGACAGCCGCCTACGAGCAGTACTTC
CASSPRGTAAYEQYF
>TRBV9|TRBJ1-3|NA|NA
TGTGCCAGCAGCGTAGCTGGAGGGACTGGAAACACCATATATTTT
CASSVAGGTGNTIYF
>TRBV29-1|TRBJ2-2|NA|NA
TGCAGCGTTTCTGAGTCCCGCCCCGGGGAGCTGTTTTTT
CSVSESRPGELFF
>TRBV11-2|TRBJ1-5|NA|few
TGTGCCAGCAGCCAGGACGGAGATAGCAATCAGCCCCAGCATTTT
CASSQDGDSNQPQHF
>TRBV7-9|TRBJ2-7|NA|NA
TGTGCCAGCAGCTTCGGCCACCTCTACGAGCAGTACTTC
CASSFGHLYEQYF
>TRBV7-9|TRBJ2-3|TRBD1|NA
TGTGCCAGCAGCCGACTGGACAGGGTTGGAGATACGCAGTATTTT
CASSRLDRVGDTQYF
>TRBV7-7|TRBJ2-1|TRBD2|NA
TGTGCTAGCAGCTTGGCGGGAGGGTACAATGAGCAGTTCTTC
CASSLAGGYNEQFF
>TRBV5-1|TRBJ2-1|TRBD2|NA
TGCGCCAGCAGCTTGGGTCCTAGCGGGAGTGGGAATGAGCAGTTCTTC
CASSLGPSGSGNEQFF
>TRBV7-9|TRBJ2-1|NA|NA
TGTGCCAGCAGCTTGAGCCGGGACTCCTACAATGAGCAGTTCTTC
CASSLSRDSYNEQFF
>TRBV27|TRBJ1-4|NA|once
TGTGCCAGCAGTTTTCAGCGGGGGGAAAAACTGTTTTTT
CASSFQRGEKLFF
>TRBV6-1|TRBJ1-6|NA|once
TGTGCCAGCAGTGACACTAATAATTCACCCCTCCACTTT
CASSDTNNSPLHF
>TRBV6-5|TRBJ2-3|NA|NA
TGTGCCAGCCGCCTAGGGCGGGGCGCAGATACGCAGTATTTT
CASRLGRGADTQYF
>TRBV5-6|TRBJ1-1|NA|once
TGTGCCAGCAGCTTGGACAGTTACTACACTGAAGCTTTCTTT
CASSLDSYYTEAFF
>TRBV7-2|TRBJ2-2|TRBD2|NA
TGTGCCAGCAGCTTGGGACTAGGCACCGGGGAGCTGTTTTTT
CASSLGLGTGELFF
>TRBV15|TRBJ2-5|NA|NA
TGTGCCACCAGCAGAGATCGAGAAGGGATGGGCCAAGAGACCCAGTACTTC
CATSRDREGMGQETQYF
>TRBV7-6|TRBJ1-1|NA|NA
TGTGCCAGCAGCTTAGAGGGCAACCCAGGGAAGAACACTGAAGCTTTCTTT
CASSLEGNPGKNTEAFF
>TRBV28|TRBJ1-2|NA|NA
TGTGCCAGCAGTTCCTCGGAGGGACGCTATGGCTACACCTTC
CASSSSEGRYGYTF
>TRBV2|TRBJ2-7|NA|NA
TGTGCCAGCAATCGCGTGGGGGAGGAGCAGTACTTC
CASNRVGEEQYF
>TRBV6-1|TRBJ1-4|NA|NA
TGTGCCAGCAGTGCCGGACCCACCAGGTCCACTAATGAAAAACTGTTTTTT
CASSAGPTRSTNEKLFF
>TRBV7-9|TRBJ2-7|NA|NA
TGTGCCAGCAGCTTAGGGGAGGACGAGCAGTACTTC
CASSLGEDEQYF
>TRBV5-1|TRBJ2-5|TRBD2|NA
TGCGCCAGCAGCTTTACCGGGGGAGGGAGCGAGACCCAGTACTTC
CASSFTGGGSETQYF
>TRBV6-6|TRBJ1-2|TRBD1|NA
TGTGCCAGCAGGACACAGGGGGCGCGTGGCTACACCTTC
CASRTQGARGYTF
>TRBV7-2|TRBJ1-4|NA|few
TGTGCCAGCAGTCGTCTCCGGGGGGAAAAACTGTTTTTT
CASSRLRGEKLFF
>TRBV7-3|TRBJ2-5|TRBD1|NA
TGTGCCAGCAGCCCGGGCCGGACAGGGGACGAGACCCAGTACTTC
CASSPGRTGDETQYF
>TRBV28|TRBJ2-5|TRBD2|NA
TGTGCCAGCAGTGATAGCGGGAGGGCCTTTGAGACCCAGTACTTC
CASSDSGRAFETQYF
>TRBV28|TRBJ2-1|NA|NA
TGTGCCAGCAGGGAATTATCCAGTGAGCAGTTCTTC
CASRELSSEQFF
>TRBV28|TRBJ1-1|NA|NA
TGTGCCAGCAGTTTACCGCCAGGTAGGGACGGAAGGGCTTTCTTT
CASSLPPGRDGRAFF
>TRBV16|TRBJ2-5|TRBD2|NA
TGTGCCAGCAGCTACCCGGGACTAAGGGAGACCCAGTACTTC
CASSYPGLRETQYF
>TRBV4-1|TRBJ1-5|TRBD1|NA
TGCGCCAGCAGCCAGGCCACAGGGGCCCGTAGCAATCAGCCCCAGCATTTT
CASSQATGARSNQPQHF
>TRBV4-1|TRBJ1-3|TRBD1|NA
TGCGCCAGCAGCCAAACAGGGGCTCCTGGAAACACCATATATTTT
CASSQTGAPGNTIYF
>TRBV18|TRBJ2-7|NA|NA
TGTGCCAGCTCACCCGGGACACTAGTCTACGAGCAGTACTTC
CASSPGTLVYEQYF
>TRBV5-1|TRBJ2-1|TRBD2|NA
TGCGCCAGCAGCGGAGGACTAGCGGCATGGGGGTACAATGAGCAGTTCTTC
CASSGGLAAWGYNEQFF
>TRBV7-8|TRBJ1-5|TRBD1|NA
TGTGCCAGCAGCTTAGCATGGGACAGAGATAGCAATCAGCCCCAGCATTTT
CASSLAWDRDSNQPQHF
>TRBV4-1|TRBJ2-5|NA|NA
TGCGCCAGCAGCCGCACCCAGGGGGAGACCCAGTACTTC
CASSRTQGETQYF
>TRBV7-3|TRBJ2-1|NA|NA
TGTGCCAGCAGCTTAACGACGGGAGCCTCCTACAATGAGCAGTTCTTC
CASSLTTGASYNEQFF
>TRBV2|TRBJ1-5|NA|NA
TGTGCCAGCAGAGACAGTTATAGCAATCAGCCCCAGCATTTT
CASRDSYSNQPQHF
>TRBV5-4|TRBJ1-2|NA|NA
TGTGCCAGCAGCGGTGGACAGTACTATGGCTACACCTTC
CASSGGQYYGYTF
>TRBV28|TRBJ1-2|TRBD1|NA
TGTGCCAGCAAACCCTCCGCAGGGGGTAGTGGCTACACCTTC
CASKPSAGGSGYTF
>TRBV27|TRBJ2-3|NA|NA
TGTGCCAGCAGTTATTCCCCGACAGATACGCAGTATTTT
CASSYSPTDTQYF
>TRBV19|TRBJ1-5|TRBD1|NA
TGTGCCAGTAGTATAGGGGGGACAGGTAATCAGCCCCAGCATTTT
CASSIGGTGNQPQHF
>TRBV7-9|TRBJ1-1|NA|NA
TGTGCCAGCAGTTTGGACAGGAACACTGAAGCTTTCTTT
CASSLDRNTEAFF
>TRBV6-5|TRBJ2-1|NA|NA
TGTGCCAGCGGGCGACCCCCAGCTCCTGAGCAGTTCTTC
CASGRPPAPEQFF
>TRBV2|TRBJ1-5|TRBD1|NA
TGTGCCAGCAGCCTGACAGGGGATCAGCCCCAGCATTTT
CASSLTGDQPQHF
>TRBV19|TRBJ2-5|NA|NA
TGTGCCAGTAGAGTGGGGACTTCTCAAGAGACCCAGTACTTC
CASRVGTSQETQYF
>TRBV7-2|TRBJ1-3|NA|NA
TGTGCCAGCAGCTTAGAACCTGGGGGCGGAAACACCATATATTTT
CASSLEPGGGNTIYF
>TRBV6-6|TRBJ2-3|NA|NA
TGTGCCAGCAGTTACAGTTTGCGGAGCACAGATACGCAGTATTTT
CASSYSLRSTDTQYF
>TRBV5-1|TRBJ2-1|NA|NA
TGCGCCAGCAGCTTGTACGGACAAGGGGCCGACCCCTACAATGAGCAGTTCTTC
CASSLYGQGADPYNEQFF
>TRBV19|TRBJ1-5|NA|NA
TGTGCCAGTAGTATGTACGGGCGCAATCAGCCCCAGCATTTT
CASSMYGRNQPQHF